These T cell receptor beta chains were read from a single sample in a study of blood T cell repertoires in COVID-19. The repertoire was sequenced with immunoSEQ multiplex PCR; TCRdb's copy has only in-frame clones and lacks some. The sample gives some 350,000 clones, around 90% of which show up once; roughly 3.5% is in the top ten. The material sequenced was peripheral blood. The receptor set was obtained from a woman aged 18-29 years who had recovered from COVID-19. Both conserved end residues are part of each CDR3. The D gene is left open where the match is weak. Not every row has a clone size; where given, it reads once, few, many or a size class.

D: TRBD1; size: -; V: TRBV11-3; J: TRBJ1-2; CDR3: CASSLSKPQSPTGFYGYTF; DNA: TGTGCCAGCAGCTTGTCAAAGCCCCAGTCCCCGACAGGGTTCTATGGCTACACCTTC
D: -; size: -; V: TRBV19; J: TRBJ1-5; CDR3: CASKRETGGLNNQPQHF; DNA: TGTGCCAGTAAAAGGGAGACGGGCGGCCTTAACAATCAGCCCCAGCATTTT
D: -; size: -; V: TRBV5-6; J: TRBJ1-4; CDR3: CASSLFVEKSEKLFF; DNA: TGTGCCAGCAGCTTGTTTGTCGAAAAAAGCGAAAAACTGTTTTTT
D: TRBD1; size: -; V: TRBV6-6; J: TRBJ1-2; CDR3: CASRDRGVDYGYTF; DNA: TGTGCCAGCAGGGACAGGGGAGTCGACTATGGCTACACCTTC
D: -; size: -; V: TRBV7-9; J: TRBJ2-5; CDR3: CASSLSREETQYF; DNA: TGTGCCAGCAGCTTGAGCAGGGAAGAGACCCAGTACTTC
D: -; size: -; V: TRBV7-9; J: TRBJ2-2; CDR3: CASSQGAGRPTGELFF; DNA: TGTGCCAGCAGCCAGGGAGCGGGCAGACCCACCGGGGAGCTGTTTTTT
D: -; size: -; V: TRBV5-1; J: TRBJ2-3; CDR3: CASSQTGLSTDTQYF; DNA: TGCGCCAGCAGCCAAACAGGGCTTAGCACAGATACGCAGTATTTT
D: -; size: -; V: TRBV5-6; J: TRBJ1-1; CDR3: CASSLVSRVNTEAFF; DNA: TGTGCCAGCAGCTTGGTTTCCCGAGTGAACACTGAAGCTTTCTTT
D: TRBD1; size: once; V: TRBV6-5; J: TRBJ1-5; CDR3: CASSKRTGGNQPQHF; DNA: TGTGCCAGCAGTAAACGGACAGGGGGCAATCAGCCCCAGCATTTT
D: -; size: -; V: TRBV7-2; J: TRBJ1-1; CDR3: CASSPNQSPGAFF; DNA: TGTGCCAGCAGCCCTAACCAAAGTCCCGGGGCTTTCTTT
D: TRBD1; size: -; V: TRBV7-9; J: TRBJ1-3; CDR3: CASSAQGAPGNTIYF; DNA: TGTGCCAGCAGCGCACAGGGGGCGCCTGGAAACACCATATATTTT
D: -; size: -; V: TRBV30; J: TRBJ1-1; CDR3: CAWSVRDEAFF; DNA: TGTGCCTGGAGTGTACGAGATGAAGCTTTCTTT
D: TRBD2; size: -; V: TRBV5-5; J: TRBJ2-5; CDR3: CATELGIGGAQYF; DNA: TGTGCCACCGAACTAGGAATCGGGGGGGCCCAGTACTTC
D: TRBD2; size: -; V: TRBV20-1; J: TRBJ2-1; CDR3: CSASPTSGVGSYNEQFF; DNA: TGCAGTGCTAGTCCGACTAGCGGAGTGGGGTCCTACAATGAGCAGTTCTTC
D: TRBD1; size: -; V: TRBV10-3; J: TRBJ2-1; CDR3: CAISESKGQGAYNEQFF; DNA: TGTGCCATCAGTGAGTCGAAGGGACAGGGGGCCTACAATGAGCAGTTCTTC
D: -; size: -; V: TRBV29-1; J: TRBJ1-1; CDR3: CSVDAGLGGGDTEAFF; DNA: TGCAGCGTTGACGCCGGGCTGGGTGGAGGGGACACTGAAGCTTTCTTT
D: TRBD1; size: -; V: TRBV5-8; J: TRBJ2-5; CDR3: CASSWKGQGVQYF; DNA: TGTGCCAGCAGCTGGAAGGGGCAGGGGGTCCAGTACTTC
D: -; size: -; V: TRBV24-1; J: TRBJ2-5; CDR3: CATSDFPGGKETQYF; DNA: TGTGCCACCAGTGATTTCCCCGGGGGAAAAGAGACCCAGTACTTC
D: -; size: -; V: TRBV5-1; J: TRBJ2-1; CDR3: CASSLDEWYEQFF; DNA: TGCGCCAGCAGCTTGGATGAGTGGTATGAGCAGTTCTTC
D: -; size: once; V: TRBV23-1; J: TRBJ2-1; CDR3: CASSQSEITTYNEQFF; DNA: TGCGCCAGCAGTCAATCGGAGATTACCACATACAATGAGCAGTTCTTC
D: -; size: once; V: TRBV30; J: TRBJ1-4; CDR3: CAWTPPGRQRVIEKLFF; DNA: TGTGCCTGGACCCCTCCGGGAAGGCAACGGGTTATAGAAAAACTGTTTTTT
D: -; size: few; V: TRBV29-1; J: TRBJ1-3; CDR3: CSVALGGLGNTIYF; DNA: TGCAGCGTAGCACTCGGAGGGCTAGGGAACACCATATATTTT
D: TRBD1; size: -; V: TRBV6-5; J: TRBJ2-1; CDR3: CAASSGGRDEQFF; DNA: TGTGCCGCCTCTTCAGGGGGCAGGGATGAGCAGTTCTTC
D: -; size: -; V: TRBV28; J: TRBJ1-3; CDR3: CASSLLTAGNTIYF; DNA: TGTGCCAGCAGTTTACTGACTGCTGGAAACACCATATATTTT
D: -; size: -; V: TRBV10-3; J: TRBJ1-1; CDR3: CAICATENTEAFF; DNA: TGTGCCATCTGCGCGACAGAGAACACTGAAGCTTTCTTT
D: TRBD2; size: -; V: TRBV4-3; J: TRBJ2-1; CDR3: CASSQSSGRAYNEQFF; DNA: TGCGCCAGCAGCCAATCCAGCGGGAGGGCATACAATGAGCAGTTCTTC
D: -; size: -; V: TRBV9; J: TRBJ2-2; CDR3: CASSVAAKSIANTGELFF; DNA: TGTGCCAGCAGCGTAGCTGCGAAGTCTATCGCGAACACCGGGGAGCTGTTTTTT
D: TRBD2; size: -; V: TRBV5-1; J: TRBJ2-5; CDR3: CASSLRRGARETQYF; DNA: TGCGCCAGCAGCTTGCGGCGGGGGGCGCGAGAGACCCAGTACTTC
D: TRBD1; size: -; V: TRBV5-8; J: TRBJ1-6; CDR3: CASSSGQINSPLHF; DNA: TGTGCCAGCAGCTCGGGACAGATTAATTCACCCCTCCACTTT
D: TRBD2; size: once; V: TRBV7-2; J: TRBJ2-3; CDR3: CASSLGVGASGGDTQYF; DNA: TGTGCCAGCAGCTTAGGGGTGGGGGCTAGCGGGGGAGATACGCAGTATTTT
D: -; size: -; V: TRBV18; J: TRBJ1-5; CDR3: CASSPGSYQRGGANQPQHF; DNA: TGTGCCAGCTCCCCGGGTTCATACCAAAGGGGGGGTGCAAATCAGCCCCAGCATTTT
D: TRBD2; size: -; V: TRBV24-1; J: TRBJ2-1; CDR3: CATSDSLAGESYNEQFF; DNA: TGTGCCACCAGTGATAGCCTAGCGGGAGAGAGCTACAATGAGCAGTTCTTC
D: TRBD1; size: -; V: TRBV13; J: TRBJ1-2; CDR3: CASSLGRDRGQGGYTF; DNA: TGTGCCAGCAGCTTAGGCCGGGACAGGGGGCAAGGTGGCTACACCTTC
D: TRBD2; size: -; V: TRBV9; J: TRBJ2-1; CDR3: CASSPSGNYNEQFF; DNA: TGTGCCAGCAGCCCGAGCGGGAACTACAATGAGCAGTTCTTC
D: -; size: -; V: TRBV24-1; J: TRBJ2-4; CDR3: CATPPVTKISFKNNIAKNIQYF; DNA: TGTGCCACCCCCCCCGTTACTAAGATATCCTTTAAAAATAATATAGCCAAAAACATTCAGTACTTC
D: TRBD1; size: -; V: TRBV30; J: TRBJ2-3; CDR3: CAWGTKTGFRDTQYF; DNA: TGTGCCTGGGGGACCAAGACAGGGTTTAGAGATACGCAGTATTTT
D: TRBD2; size: -; V: TRBV18; J: TRBJ2-3; CDR3: CASSPPGLAGWIDTQYF; DNA: TGTGCCAGCTCACCACCCGGACTAGCGGGGTGGATAGATACGCAGTATTTT
D: -; size: few; V: TRBV6-5; J: TRBJ2-5; CDR3: CASRSPGGETQYF; DNA: TGTGCCAGCAGGTCCCCGGGCGGGGAGACCCAGTACTTC
D: -; size: -; V: TRBV7-9; J: TRBJ2-3; CDR3: CASSLGAGLDTQYF; DNA: TGTGCCAGCAGCTTAGGGGCTGGTCTTGATACGCAGTATTTT
D: TRBD1; size: -; V: TRBV12-5; J: TRBJ1-3; CDR3: CASGPQVQGAGNTIYF; DNA: TGTGCTAGTGGTCCCCAAGTACAGGGGGCTGGAAACACCATATATTTT
D: TRBD1; size: -; V: TRBV24-1; J: TRBJ2-5; CDR3: CATSDSGQELLETQYF; DNA: TGTGCCACCAGTGATTCGGGACAGGAGCTATTGGAGACCCAGTACTTC
D: TRBD1; size: -; V: TRBV2; J: TRBJ2-5; CDR3: CASSVGTGGQVGETQYF; DNA: TGTGCCAGCAGTGTAGGGACAGGGGGCCAGGTTGGAGAGACCCAGTACTTC
D: -; size: -; V: TRBV18; J: TRBJ2-3; CDR3: CASSEDSTDTQYF; DNA: TGTGCCAGCTCAGAGGACTCAACAGATACGCAGTATTTT
D: TRBD2; size: -; V: TRBV24-1; J: TRBJ2-1; CDR3: CATSDFPWTSGISSYNEQFF; DNA: TGTGCCACCAGTGATTTTCCTTGGACTAGCGGGATCAGCTCCTACAATGAGCAGTTCTTC
D: TRBD1; size: -; V: TRBV18; J: TRBJ2-3; CDR3: CASSPDGRGPDTQYF; DNA: TGTGCCAGCTCACCCGACGGAAGGGGGCCAGATACGCAGTATTTT
D: -; size: -; V: TRBV4-3; J: TRBJ2-5; CDR3: CASSQIAGQETQYF; DNA: TGCGCCAGCAGCCAAATAGCAGGGCAAGAGACCCAGTACTTC
D: TRBD1; size: -; V: TRBV7-9; J: TRBJ2-1; CDR3: CASSITRGYNEQFF; DNA: TGTGCCAGCAGCATAACCAGGGGGTACAATGAGCAGTTCTTC
D: TRBD2; size: -; V: TRBV10-2; J: TRBJ2-1; CDR3: CASSATLLAGTPTDNEQFF; DNA: TGCGCCAGCAGTGCGACATTATTAGCGGGGACTCCAACTGACAATGAGCAGTTCTTC
D: -; size: -; V: TRBV5-1; J: TRBJ2-2; CDR3: CASSLGPQDYFPNTGELFF; DNA: TGCGCCAGCAGCTTAGGGCCACAGGACTATTTCCCGAACACCGGGGAGCTGTTTTTT
D: -; size: -; V: TRBV2; J: TRBJ2-5; CDR3: CASTGGMQETQYF; DNA: TGTGCCAGCACAGGGGGGATGCAAGAGACCCAGTACTTC
D: TRBD1; size: -; V: TRBV24-1; J: TRBJ1-2; CDR3: CATSGRGRGSGYGYTF; DNA: TGTGCCACCAGTGGCAGGGGGCGCGGATCGGGCTATGGCTACACCTTC
D: -; size: -; V: TRBV9; J: TRBJ1-5; CDR3: CASSVSGDSNQPQHF; DNA: TGTGCCAGCAGCGTGTCGGGGGATAGCAATCAGCCCCAGCATTTT
D: -; size: -; V: TRBV11-2; J: TRBJ2-5; CDR3: CASSRTGETQYF; DNA: TGTGCCAGCAGCCGGACGGGGGAGACCCAGTACTTC
D: TRBD1; size: -; V: TRBV12-5; J: TRBJ2-5; CDR3: CASGRPGQGVETQYF; DNA: TGTGCTAGTGGTAGACCGGGACAGGGGGTGGAGACCCAGTACTTC
D: -; size: -; V: TRBV9; J: TRBJ1-5; CDR3: CASSVGSGDQPQHF; DNA: TGTGCCAGCAGCGTAGGTTCAGGGGATCAGCCCCAGCATTTT
D: TRBD1; size: -; V: TRBV4-1; J: TRBJ1-1; CDR3: CASSHVGQRNTEAFF; DNA: TGCGCCAGCAGCCACGTGGGACAGAGGAACACTGAAGCTTTCTTT
D: -; size: once; V: TRBV10-3; J: TRBJ2-5; CDR3: CAIRQGIGETQYF; DNA: TGTGCCATCAGACAGGGTATAGGAGAGACCCAGTACTTC